This passage covers 7 T cell receptor beta chains from one sample sequenced in a study of blood T cell repertoires in COVID-19. Data came from immunoSEQ multiplex PCR; TCRdb stores just in-frame clones and leaves some out. This sample has 150,000 or so clones; under 90% occur once, and the top ten carry roughly 0.52%. Sequencing was performed on peripheral blood. All receptors come from a man aged 60 to 75 with acute or convalescent COVID-19.

The V call is TRBV11-2, the J call TRBJ1-6; tentative D call: TRBD1 (6 bases). V was trimmed by 5 bases and J by 1 base, leaving 9 bases between them. CDR3 size: 15 residues. The germline gives CDR1 SGHAT, CDR2 FQNNGV. CDR3 loop: CASSPRGSYNSPLHF. CDR3 nucleotide sequence: TGTGCCAGCAGCCCTAGGGGGTCCTATAATTCACCCCTCCACTTT.

The chain uses TRBV28 and TRBJ1-6; D is perhaps TRBD1 (5 bases). This CDR3 is 16 amino acids long. Germline V gene sequence: CDR1 MDHEN, CDR2 SYDVKM. Trimming removed 6 bases at V and 7 bases at J, with 19 bases between. The chain's CDR3 is CASRVGNRRGNSPLHF. The CDR3 coding sequence is TGTGCCAGCAGAGTAGGGAACAGGAGAGGCAATTCACCCCTCCACTTT.

The chain recombines TRBV7-3 with TRBJ1-4; no clear D gene. CDR1 is SGHTA, CDR2 FQGTGA, per germline. The CDR3 runs to 13 residues. Trimming left V 3 bases short and J 7 bases short, with 9 bases between. The CDR3 loop reads CASSFSPSEKLFF. CDR3 bases: TGTGCCAGCAGCTTCAGCCCTAGTGAAAAACTGTTTTTT. Drawing the rest from reference TRBV7-3 and TRBJ1-4, the complete variable domain is GAGVSQTPSNKVTEKGKYVELRCDPISGHTALYWYRQSLGQGPEFLIYFQGTGAADDSGLPNDRFFAVRPEGSVSTLKIQRTERGDSAVYLCASSFSPSEKLFFGSGTQLSVL.

This chain joins TRBV4-1 and TRBJ1-4; TRBD1 aligns across 8 bases. V shed 2 bases, J shed 2 bases, and the junction held 4 bases outside the gene matches. The CDR3 runs 16 residues. Germline V gene data show CDR1 as MGHRA and CDR2 as YSYEKL. CDR3 region: CASSQSRGPTNEKLFF. CDR3 bases: TGCGCCAGCAGCCAATCCAGGGGGCCCACTAATGAAAAACTGTTTTTT.

This clone was picked up a small number of times. The CDR3 region has the DNA TGCGCCAGCAGCTTGGATGGCAGTCCTGGCTACACCTTC. This codes for CASSLDGSPGYTF. The rearrangement uses TRBV5-1 and TRBJ1-2; D gene uncertain. The V and J ends lost 0 bases and 7 bases respectively, with 10 bases between them. The CDR3 totals 13 residues. Germline V gene data show CDR1 as SGHRS and CDR2 as YFSETQ.

The chain is built from TRBV5-4 and TRBJ2-5; maybe TRBD2 (6 bases). Germline V gene lookup returns CDR1 SGHNT and CDR2 YYREEE (reference sequence). V was cut by 0 bases and J by 2 bases, with 8 bases left in between. The CDR3 is made up of 14 amino acids. Here the CDR3 reads CASSLGGVQETQYF. CDR3 in DNA: TGTGCCAGCAGCTTGGGCGGGGTTCAAGAGACCCAGTACTTC.

V and J are TRBV10-3 and TRBJ2-1; 12 bases agree with TRBD2. There are 14 residues in the CDR3. Germline CDR1 reads ENHRY; CDR2 reads SYGVKD. Trimming took 10 bases from V and 7 from J; bases not matched to a gene: 8. CDR3 region: CATRLAGDLNEQFF. CDR3 coding DNA: TGTGCCACCAGACTAGCGGGAGATTTGAATGAGCAGTTCTTC.